The TCR beta chain under discussion was sequenced for a study of OX40 agonist ivuxolimab in advanced cancers. About the study: An agonistic human IgG2 monoclonal antibody against OX40 (CD134) was given.

The assay was immunoSEQ multiplex PCR, and TCRdb's table has in-frame clones only and misses some. The sample lists just over 60,000 clones; about 85% were seen once. Whole-study results and caveats: Certain nonresponders likewise exhibited a low normalized T-cell clonal expansion. Circulating CD4+ and CD8+ T cells showed clonal expansion by week 6 at 0.1 to 3.0 mg/kg. The investigators did not determine what antigen specificity the expanded peripheral T cells had.

Trimming shortened V by 5 bases and J by 8 bases, and 21 bases separated the two germline ends. This CDR3 has 15 amino acids. Germline V gene data show CDR1 as LGHNA and CDR2 as YNFKEQ. With respect to this clone: Its antigen is still unknown.

The TCR sequence derives from an adult with an advanced solid tumor such as melanoma, head and neck, liver or kidney cancer. This chain connects TRBV4-2 to TRBJ1-1; D possibly corresponds to TRBD1 (6 bases). The source was CD4+ or CD8+ T cells sorted from blood, collected in a trial of the OX40 agonist ivuxolimab. The CDR3 region has the DNA TGTGCCAGCAGCGATATGACGACAGGATCGAAGGAAGCTTTCTTT. It specifies CASSDMTTGSKEAFF.